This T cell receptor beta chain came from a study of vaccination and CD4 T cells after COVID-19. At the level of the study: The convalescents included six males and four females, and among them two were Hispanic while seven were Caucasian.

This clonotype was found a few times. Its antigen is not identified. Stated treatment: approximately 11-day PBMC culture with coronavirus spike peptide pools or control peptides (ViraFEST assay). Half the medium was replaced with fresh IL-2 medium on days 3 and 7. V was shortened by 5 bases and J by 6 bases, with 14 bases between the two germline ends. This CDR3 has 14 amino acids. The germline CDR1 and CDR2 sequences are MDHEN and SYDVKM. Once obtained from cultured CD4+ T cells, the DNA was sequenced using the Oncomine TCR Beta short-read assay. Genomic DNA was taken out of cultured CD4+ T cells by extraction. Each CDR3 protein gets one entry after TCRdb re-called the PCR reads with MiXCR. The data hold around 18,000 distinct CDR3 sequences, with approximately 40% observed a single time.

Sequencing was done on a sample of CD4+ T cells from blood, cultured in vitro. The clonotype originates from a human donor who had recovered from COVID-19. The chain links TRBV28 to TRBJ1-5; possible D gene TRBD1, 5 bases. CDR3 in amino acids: CASSGYNRRQPQHF. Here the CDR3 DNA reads TGTGCCAGCAGTGGATACAACAGGCGTCAGCCCCAGCATTTT.